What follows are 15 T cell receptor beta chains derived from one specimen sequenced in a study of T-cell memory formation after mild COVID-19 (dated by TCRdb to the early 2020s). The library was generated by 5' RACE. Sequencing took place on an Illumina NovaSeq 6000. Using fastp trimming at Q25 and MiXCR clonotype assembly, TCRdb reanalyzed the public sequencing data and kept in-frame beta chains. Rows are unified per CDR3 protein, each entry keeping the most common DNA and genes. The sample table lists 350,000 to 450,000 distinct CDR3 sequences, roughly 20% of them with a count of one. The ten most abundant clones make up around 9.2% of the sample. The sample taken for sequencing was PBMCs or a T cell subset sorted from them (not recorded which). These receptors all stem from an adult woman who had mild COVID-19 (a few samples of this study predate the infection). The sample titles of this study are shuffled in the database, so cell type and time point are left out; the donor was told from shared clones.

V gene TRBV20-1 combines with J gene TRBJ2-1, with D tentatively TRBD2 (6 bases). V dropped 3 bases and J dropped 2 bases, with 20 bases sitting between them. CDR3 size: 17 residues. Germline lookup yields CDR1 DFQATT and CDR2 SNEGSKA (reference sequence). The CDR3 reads CSASKPGTPSTYNEQFF. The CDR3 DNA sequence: TGCAGTGCTAGCAAACCCGGGACTCCCTCTACCTACAATGAGCAGTTCTTC.

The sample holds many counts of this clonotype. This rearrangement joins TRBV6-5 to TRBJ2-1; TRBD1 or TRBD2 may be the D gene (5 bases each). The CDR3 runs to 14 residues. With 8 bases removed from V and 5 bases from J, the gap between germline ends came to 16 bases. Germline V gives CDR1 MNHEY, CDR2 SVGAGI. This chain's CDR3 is CASRLGTLDNEQFF. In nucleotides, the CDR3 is TGTGCCAGCCGACTCGGGACCCTAGACAATGAGCAGTTCTTC.

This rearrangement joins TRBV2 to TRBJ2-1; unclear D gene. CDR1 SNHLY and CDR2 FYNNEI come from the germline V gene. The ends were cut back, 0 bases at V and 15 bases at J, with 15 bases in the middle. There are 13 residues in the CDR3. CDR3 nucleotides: TGTGCCAGCAGTGAAGCGCTTCGCCCCCGGTTGTTCTTC. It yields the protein CASSEALRPRLFF.

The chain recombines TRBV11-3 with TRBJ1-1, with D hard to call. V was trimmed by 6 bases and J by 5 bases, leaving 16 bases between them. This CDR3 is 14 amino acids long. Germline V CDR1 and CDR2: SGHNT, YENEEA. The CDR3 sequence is CASRRGGRDTEAFF. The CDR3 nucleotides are TGTGCCAGCAGGCGGGGAGGGAGAGATACTGAAGCTTTCTTT. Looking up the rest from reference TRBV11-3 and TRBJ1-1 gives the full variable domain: EAGVVQSPRYKIIEKKQPVAFWCNPISGHNTLYWYLQNLGQGPELLIRYENEEAVDDSQLPKDRFSAERLKGVDSTLKIQPAELGDSAVYLCASRRGGRDTEAFFGQGTRLTVV.

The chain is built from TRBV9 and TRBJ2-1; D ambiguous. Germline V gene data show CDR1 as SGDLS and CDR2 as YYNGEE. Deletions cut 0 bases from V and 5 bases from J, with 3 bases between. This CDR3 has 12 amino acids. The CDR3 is CASSVDHNEQFF. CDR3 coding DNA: TGTGCCAGCAGCGTAGATCACAATGAGCAGTTCTTC.

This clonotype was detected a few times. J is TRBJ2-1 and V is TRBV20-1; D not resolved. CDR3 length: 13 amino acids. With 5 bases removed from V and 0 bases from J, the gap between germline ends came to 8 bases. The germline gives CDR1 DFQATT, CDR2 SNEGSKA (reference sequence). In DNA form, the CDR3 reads TGCAGTGCTTTCGGGCCCTCCTACAATGAGCAGTTCTTC. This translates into CSAFGPSYNEQFF.

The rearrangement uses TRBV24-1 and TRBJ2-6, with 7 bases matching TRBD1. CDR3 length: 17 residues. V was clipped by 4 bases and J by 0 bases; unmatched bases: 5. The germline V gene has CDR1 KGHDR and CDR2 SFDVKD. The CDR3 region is CATSDPTGDSGANVLTF. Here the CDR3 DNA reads TGTGCCACCAGTGACCCAACAGGGGACTCTGGGGCCAACGTCCTGACTTTC.

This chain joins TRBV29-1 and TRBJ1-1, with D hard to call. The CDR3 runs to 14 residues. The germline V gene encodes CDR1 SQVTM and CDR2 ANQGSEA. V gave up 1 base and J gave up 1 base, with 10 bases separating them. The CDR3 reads CSVEGPFSNTEAFF. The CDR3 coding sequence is TGCAGCGTTGAAGGTCCCTTTTCGAACACTGAAGCTTTCTTT.

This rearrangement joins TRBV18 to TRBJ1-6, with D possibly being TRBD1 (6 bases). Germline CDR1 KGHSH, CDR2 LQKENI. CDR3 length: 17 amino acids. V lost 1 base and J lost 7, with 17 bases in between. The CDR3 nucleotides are TGTGCCAGCTCACCACTAACTCCGGACAGCGCAAATTCACCCCTCCACTTT. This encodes CASSPLTPDSANSPLHF.

CDR3 amino acids: CASSAGGSGEAEKLFF. The CDR3 nucleotides read TGCGCCAGCAGCGCGGGGGGTTCGGGAGAGGCGGAAAAACTGTTTTTT. This chain uses TRBV5-1 with TRBJ1-4, with D possibly being TRBD1 (5 bases). The germline gives CDR1 SGHRS, CDR2 YFSETQ. The V gene lost 4 bases and the J gene lost 8 bases, with 21 bases spanning the gap. The CDR3 is 16 amino acids.

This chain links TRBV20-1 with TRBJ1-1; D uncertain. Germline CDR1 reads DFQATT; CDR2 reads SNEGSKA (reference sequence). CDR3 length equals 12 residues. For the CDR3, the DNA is TGCAGAACCGGACGGTTAGGGTCTGAAGCTTTCTTT. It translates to CRTGRLGSEAFF.

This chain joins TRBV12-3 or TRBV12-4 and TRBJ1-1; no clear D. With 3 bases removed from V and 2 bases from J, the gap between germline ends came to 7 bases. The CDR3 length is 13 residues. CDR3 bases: TGTGCCAGCAGTTTGGAGCACAACACTGAAGCTTTCTTT. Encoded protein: CASSLEHNTEAFF.

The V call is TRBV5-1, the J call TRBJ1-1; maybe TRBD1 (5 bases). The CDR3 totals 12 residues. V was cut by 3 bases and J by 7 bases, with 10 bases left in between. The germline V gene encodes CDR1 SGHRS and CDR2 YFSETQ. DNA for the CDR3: TGCGCCAGCAGCTGGGGGTCGGGTGAAGCTTTCTTT. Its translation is CASSWGSGEAFF.

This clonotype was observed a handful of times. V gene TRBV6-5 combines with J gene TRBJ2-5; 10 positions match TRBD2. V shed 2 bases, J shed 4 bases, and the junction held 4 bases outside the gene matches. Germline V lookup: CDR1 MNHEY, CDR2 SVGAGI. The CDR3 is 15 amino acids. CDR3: CASSYPGLARETQYF. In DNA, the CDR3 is TGTGCCAGCAGTTACCCGGGACTAGCGAGAGAGACCCAGTACTTC.

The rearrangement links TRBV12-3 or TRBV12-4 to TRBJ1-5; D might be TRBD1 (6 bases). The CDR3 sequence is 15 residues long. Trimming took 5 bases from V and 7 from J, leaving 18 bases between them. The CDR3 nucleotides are TGTGCCAGCAGTCCACGACAGGTGGTGGGACAGCCCCAGCATTTT. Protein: CASSPRQVVGQPQHF.